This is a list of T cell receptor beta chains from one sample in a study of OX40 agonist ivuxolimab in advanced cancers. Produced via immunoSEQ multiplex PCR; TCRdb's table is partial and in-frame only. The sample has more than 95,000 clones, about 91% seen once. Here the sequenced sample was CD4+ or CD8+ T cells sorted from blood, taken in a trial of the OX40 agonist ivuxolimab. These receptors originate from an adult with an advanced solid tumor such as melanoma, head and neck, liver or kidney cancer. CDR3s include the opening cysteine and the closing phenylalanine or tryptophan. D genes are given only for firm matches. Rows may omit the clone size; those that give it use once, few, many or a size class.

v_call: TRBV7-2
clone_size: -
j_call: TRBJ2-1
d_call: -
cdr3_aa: CASSPEIYNEQFF
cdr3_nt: TGTGCCAGCAGCCCGGAAATTTACAATGAGCAGTTCTTC

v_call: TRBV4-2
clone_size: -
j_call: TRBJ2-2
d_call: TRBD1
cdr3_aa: CASRRDSYTGELFF
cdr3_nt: TGTGCCAGCAGGAGGGACAGCTACACCGGGGAGCTGTTTTTT

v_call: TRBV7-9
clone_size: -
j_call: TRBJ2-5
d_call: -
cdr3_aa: CASSLPGTRSTQYF
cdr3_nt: TGTGCCAGCAGCTTACCGGGAACCCGCTCAACCCAGTACTTC

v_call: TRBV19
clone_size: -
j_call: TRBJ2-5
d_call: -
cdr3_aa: CAAGEGIGTQYF
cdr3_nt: TGTGCCGCTGGGGAAGGTATCGGGACCCAGTACTTC

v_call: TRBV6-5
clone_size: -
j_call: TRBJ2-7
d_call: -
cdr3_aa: CASRRDNHYEQYF
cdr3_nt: TGTGCCAGCCGCCGGGACAACCACTACGAGCAGTACTTC

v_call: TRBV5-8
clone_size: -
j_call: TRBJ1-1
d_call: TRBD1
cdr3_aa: CASSLDRGLGNTEAFF
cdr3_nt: TGTGCCAGCAGCTTGGACAGGGGGCTTGGGAACACTGAAGCTTTCTTT

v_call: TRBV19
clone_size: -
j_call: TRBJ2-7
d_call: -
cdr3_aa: CASSPTGENEQYF
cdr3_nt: TGTGCCAGTAGTCCGACAGGAGAAAACGAGCAGTACTTC

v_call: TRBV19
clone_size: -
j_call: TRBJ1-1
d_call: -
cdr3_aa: CASSIREATSNTEAFF
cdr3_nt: TGTGCCAGTAGTATTCGAGAGGCCACCTCGAACACTGAAGCTTTCTTT

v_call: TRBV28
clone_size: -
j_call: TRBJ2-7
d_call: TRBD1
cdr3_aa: CASSFNYRDRKAYEQYF
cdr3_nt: TGTGCCAGCAGTTTCAACTACCGGGACAGGAAAGCCTACGAGCAGTACTTC

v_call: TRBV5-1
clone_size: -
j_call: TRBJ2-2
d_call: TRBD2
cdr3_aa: CASSLNTGGNTGELFF
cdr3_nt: TGCGCCAGCAGCTTGAATACGGGAGGGAACACCGGGGAGCTGTTTTTT

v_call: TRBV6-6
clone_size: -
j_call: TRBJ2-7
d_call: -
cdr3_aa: CASSDRWSSYEQYF
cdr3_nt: TGTGCCAGCAGCGACAGGTGGTCCTCCTACGAGCAGTACTTC

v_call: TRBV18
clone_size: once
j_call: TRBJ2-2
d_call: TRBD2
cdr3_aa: CASSPQLAGVNTGELFF
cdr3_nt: TGTGCCAGCTCACCACAACTAGCGGGAGTGAACACCGGGGAGCTGTTTTTT

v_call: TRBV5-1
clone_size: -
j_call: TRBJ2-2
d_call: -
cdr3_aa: CASSLGIVDTGELFF
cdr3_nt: TGCGCCAGCAGCCTCGGGATAGTCGACACCGGGGAGCTGTTTTTT

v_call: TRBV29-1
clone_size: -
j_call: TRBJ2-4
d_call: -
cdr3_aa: CSVVQGGSTIQYF
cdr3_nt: TGCAGCGTTGTTCAGGGGGGCTCGACCATTCAGTACTTC